A selection of T cell receptor beta chains follows, all from one sample in a study of T-cell memory formation after mild COVID-19. TCRdb reprocessed the 5' RACE reads via MiXCR and lists one record per CDR3 protein. The table lists 250,000 to 350,000 distinct CDR3 sequences, over 11% of them singletons. The sample consisted of PBMCs or a T cell subset sorted from them (not recorded which). Source of these receptors: a man aged 18 to 30 who had mild COVID-19 (a few samples of this study predate the infection). Cell type and time point are not known. Each CDR3 is given with its conserved first and last residue. A D gene is named only where the DNA matches it firmly. Clone size is given for some rows only: seen once, a few or many times, or a class if the clone is expanded.

J: TRBJ2-2
D: NA
V: TRBV6-5
size: many
DNA: TGTGCCAGCAGTTACCGCACCGGGGAGCTGTTTTTT
CDR3: CASSYRTGELFF

J: TRBJ2-3
D: TRBD2
V: TRBV7-8
size: few
DNA: TGTGCCAGCAGCTTAGCGGCAGGGAGGGCAGATACGCAGTATTTT
CDR3: CASSLAAGRADTQYF

J: TRBJ1-6
D: TRBD1
V: TRBV7-8
size: NA
DNA: TGTGCCAGCAGCTTAGTGGACAGGGGGAATTCACCCCTCCACTTT
CDR3: CASSLVDRGNSPLHF

J: TRBJ2-7
D: NA
V: TRBV7-6
size: NA
DNA: TGTGCCAGCAGCTCTCCCCAAAGTGAACACTACGAGCAGTACTTC
CDR3: CASSSPQSEHYEQYF

J: TRBJ2-3
D: NA
V: TRBV19
size: NA
DNA: TGTGCCAGTAGCATAGGCGCCGGGACAACAGATACGCAGTATTTT
CDR3: CASSIGAGTTDTQYF

J: TRBJ1-1
D: NA
V: TRBV6-2/TRBV6-3
size: few
DNA: TGTGCCAGCCGTGGGGTGATGAACACTGAAGCTTTCTTT
CDR3: CASRGVMNTEAFF

J: TRBJ2-5
D: TRBD2
V: TRBV5-6
size: many
DNA: TGTGCCAGCAGCCCTGGACTAGCGGGGATATACTTC
CDR3: CASSPGLAGIYF

J: TRBJ1-5
D: NA
V: TRBV4-1
size: few
DNA: TGCGCCAGCAGCCAACCGGACTCCGGTCCGGGGCCCCAGCATTTT
CDR3: CASSQPDSGPGPQHF

J: TRBJ2-3
D: TRBD1
V: TRBV23-1
size: few
DNA: TGCGCCAGCAGTCAATCCGGGACAGGGGGTACGTCGTCAGATACGCAGTATTTT
CDR3: CASSQSGTGGTSSDTQYF

J: TRBJ2-3
D: NA
V: TRBV20-1
size: many
DNA: TGCAGTGCTAGAGTACGGACAGATACGCAGTATTTT
CDR3: CSARVRTDTQYF

J: TRBJ1-2
D: NA
V: TRBV4-1
size: few
DNA: TGCGCCAGCAGTGCATCGGGTGGCGGTGGCTACACCTTC
CDR3: CASSASGGGGYTF

J: TRBJ2-3
D: NA
V: TRBV20-1
size: NA
DNA: TGCAGTGCTGCGGAAGACCTAAGCACAGATACGCAGTATTTT
CDR3: CSAAEDLSTDTQYF

J: TRBJ2-5
D: NA
V: TRBV29-1
size: NA
DNA: TGCAGCGTCGGTGAGGAAATAGGGGAGACCCAGTACTTC
CDR3: CSVGEEIGETQYF

J: TRBJ1-3
D: NA
V: TRBV5-6
size: NA
DNA: TGTGCCAGCAGCGGACAGTACTCTGGAAACACCATATATTTT
CDR3: CASSGQYSGNTIYF

J: TRBJ2-7
D: TRBD1
V: TRBV10-3
size: few
DNA: TGTGCCATCAGTGAGTCAAACAGGGGATCCTACGAGCAGTACTTC
CDR3: CAISESNRGSYEQYF

J: TRBJ1-2
D: NA
V: TRBV5-1
size: many
DNA: TGCGCCAGCAGCTTCCAGGCCCAGACGGATAACTATGGCTACACCTTC
CDR3: CASSFQAQTDNYGYTF

J: TRBJ2-5
D: NA
V: TRBV20-1
size: many
DNA: TGCAGGGTCGGGGGCCAAGAGACCCAGTACTTC
CDR3: CRVGGQETQYF

J: TRBJ2-1
D: NA
V: TRBV28
size: NA
DNA: TGTGCCAGCAGTTCAAATAGAAGGGGTTCCTACAATGAGCAGTTCTTC
CDR3: CASSSNRRGSYNEQFF

J: TRBJ1-4
D: TRBD1
V: TRBV12-5
size: NA
DNA: TGTGCTAGTGGTTTGGGAGGGGGCGCGGAAAAACTGTTTTTT
CDR3: CASGLGGGAEKLFF

J: TRBJ2-7
D: NA
V: TRBV7-9
size: few
DNA: TGTGCCAGCAGCTTAGGAGCTTCCTACGAGCAGTACTTC
CDR3: CASSLGASYEQYF

J: TRBJ2-1
D: NA
V: TRBV6-2/TRBV6-3
size: NA
DNA: TGTGCCAGCTTTGGGAGCTCCTACAATGAGCAGTTCTTC
CDR3: CASFGSSYNEQFF

J: TRBJ2-2
D: NA
V: TRBV11-2
size: NA
DNA: TGTGCCAGCAGATCAGCCGGGACATACACCGGGGAGCTGTTTTTT
CDR3: CASRSAGTYTGELFF

J: TRBJ1-2
D: NA
V: TRBV4-3
size: NA
DNA: TGCGCCAGCAGCCAAGGGGTTACCTATGGCTACACCTTC
CDR3: CASSQGVTYGYTF

J: TRBJ1-2
D: TRBD1
V: TRBV7-2
size: few
DNA: TGTGCCAGCAGCCCCGACAGGGGGCTAGGCTATGGCTACACCTTC
CDR3: CASSPDRGLGYGYTF

J: TRBJ2-3
D: NA
V: TRBV12-3/TRBV12-4
size: NA
DNA: TGTGCCAGCACTTTCAGCCGGGCCACAGGATTCCCAGATACGCAGTATTTT
CDR3: CASTFSRATGFPDTQYF

J: TRBJ2-7
D: TRBD1
V: TRBV6-5
size: NA
DNA: TGTGCCAGCAGTCTCAGGGGGCTCCTCTTCGAGCAGTACTTC
CDR3: CASSLRGLLFEQYF

J: TRBJ2-3
D: NA
V: TRBV4-2
size: few
DNA: TGTGCCAGCAGCCTAGGCCGGTCCGACGGCACAGATACGCAGTATTTT
CDR3: CASSLGRSDGTDTQYF

J: TRBJ1-5
D: TRBD1
V: TRBV7-9
size: NA
DNA: TGTGCCAGCAGCCTCCCCGGGACAGGCCATCAGCCCCAGCATTTT
CDR3: CASSLPGTGHQPQHF

J: TRBJ1-6
D: NA
V: TRBV19
size: NA
DNA: TGTGCCAGTAGCACCCCGGTCGGGGATTCACCCCTCCACTTT
CDR3: CASSTPVGDSPLHF

J: TRBJ2-1
D: TRBD2
V: TRBV20-1
size: NA
DNA: TGCAGTGTCCGAGGCCAGCGGGGGGGCAATGAGCAGTTCTTC
CDR3: CSVRGQRGGNEQFF

J: TRBJ1-1
D: NA
V: TRBV7-8
size: many
DNA: TGTGCCAGCAGTCAATACAGGGTTGGGAACACTGAAGCTTTCTTT
CDR3: CASSQYRVGNTEAFF

J: TRBJ1-2
D: TRBD1
V: TRBV9
size: few
DNA: TGTGCCAGCAGCGCGCAGGGGGGGAGGTATGGCTACACCTTC
CDR3: CASSAQGGRYGYTF

J: TRBJ1-6
D: NA
V: TRBV7-2
size: NA
DNA: TGTGCCAGCAGCTTTCTGGGCCTTGGTTCACCCCTCCACTTT
CDR3: CASSFLGLGSPLHF

J: TRBJ2-1
D: TRBD2
V: TRBV5-6
size: few
DNA: TGTGCCAGCAACATGGGACTAGCAGTTGGGAATGAGCAGTTCTTC
CDR3: CASNMGLAVGNEQFF

J: TRBJ1-3
D: TRBD1
V: TRBV20-1
size: NA
DNA: TGCAGTGCGAGGGACAGGGCTGGAAACACCATATATTTT
CDR3: CSARDRAGNTIYF

J: TRBJ2-5
D: TRBD1
V: TRBV6-6
size: few
DNA: TGTGCCAGCAGTTATCGAGACAGGGTGGAGACCCAGTACTTC
CDR3: CASSYRDRVETQYF

J: TRBJ1-5
D: NA
V: TRBV5-1
size: few
DNA: TGCGCCAGCAGCCCCGCGGGGAGCCCTAATCAGCCCCAGCATTTT
CDR3: CASSPAGSPNQPQHF

J: TRBJ1-1
D: NA
V: TRBV15
size: NA
DNA: TGTGCCACCAGCAGGGCGCGGTTGGGGGAAGCTTTCTTT
CDR3: CATSRARLGEAFF

J: TRBJ1-1
D: TRBD1
V: TRBV3-1
size: NA
DNA: TGTGCCAGCAGCCAATTCGGGGACAGGGCAGGAACTGAAGCTTTCTTT
CDR3: CASSQFGDRAGTEAFF

J: TRBJ2-1
D: NA
V: TRBV7-2
size: few
DNA: TGTGCCAGCAGCTTAGGTGGTAGCAATAATGAGCAGTTCTTC
CDR3: CASSLGGSNNEQFF

J: TRBJ1-3
D: NA
V: TRBV2
size: NA
DNA: TGTGCCAGCAGGGCCCTCCCCCGCTCTGGAAACACCATATATTTT
CDR3: CASRALPRSGNTIYF

J: TRBJ2-3
D: TRBD1
V: TRBV5-6
size: many
DNA: TGTGCCAGCAGGGACAGGCTCACCACCCTGGCGGATACGCAGTATTTT
CDR3: CASRDRLTTLADTQYF

J: TRBJ2-3
D: TRBD2
V: TRBV6-2/TRBV6-3
size: few
DNA: TGTGCCAGCAGCTGGACTAGCGGGGCGAAAGATACGCAGTATTTT
CDR3: CASSWTSGAKDTQYF

J: TRBJ2-4
D: NA
V: TRBV6-5
size: few
DNA: TGTGCCAGCAGTTTGAGCTTAGCCAAAAACATTCAGTACTTC
CDR3: CASSLSLAKNIQYF

J: TRBJ2-3
D: TRBD2
V: TRBV10-3
size: NA
DNA: TGTGCCATCAGGGCTAGCGGGGGTATTGCTACAGATACGCAGTATTTT
CDR3: CAIRASGGIATDTQYF

J: TRBJ2-1
D: NA
V: TRBV4-1
size: NA
DNA: TGCGCCAGCAGCCAAGAAAGGAGACCCTACAATGAGCAGTTCTTC
CDR3: CASSQERRPYNEQFF

J: TRBJ1-1
D: NA
V: TRBV7-2
size: NA
DNA: TGTGCCAGCAGCTCAGCCCGGGACACTGAAGCTTTCTTT
CDR3: CASSSARDTEAFF

J: TRBJ1-4
D: NA
V: TRBV7-9
size: few
DNA: TGTGCCAGCAGCTTAGAAATCGGTGAAAAACTGTTTTTT
CDR3: CASSLEIGEKLFF

J: TRBJ2-5
D: NA
V: TRBV5-1
size: many
DNA: TGCGCCAGCAGCTTGGACACCCCGGAGACCCAGTACTTC
CDR3: CASSLDTPETQYF

J: TRBJ1-1
D: TRBD1
V: TRBV7-3
size: few
DNA: TGTGCCAGCAGCGAACGGACAGGGGGGGCCACTGAAGCTTTCTTT
CDR3: CASSERTGGATEAFF